These T cell receptor beta chains were read from a single sample in a study of blood T cell repertoires in COVID-19. Assay: immunoSEQ multiplex PCR; the TCRdb copy retains only in-frame clones and omits some. The profile shows 15,000 to 20,000 clones, roughly 88% of them singletons. Source material: peripheral blood. The receptors originated from a human donor in a cohort sampled during active COVID-19. The CDR3 runs from the conserved cysteine through the conserved F or W. The D gene is left open where the match is weak. Not all rows give a size; the values are once, few, many and, for expanded clones, a class.

CASSLAGGEASPLHF TGTGCCAGCAGCTTAGCAGGGGGCGAAGCTTCACCCCTCCACTTT TRBV7-8 NA TRBJ1-6 TRBD1
CASSTRLAGVQETQYF TGTGCTAGCAGCACTAGACTAGCGGGGGTACAAGAGACCCAGTACTTC TRBV7-7 NA TRBJ2-5 TRBD2
CATSLAGDYGYTF TGTGCCACCAGTCTCGCAGGGGACTATGGCTACACCTTC TRBV15 NA TRBJ1-2 NA
CSASSPSPQGAGEQYF TGCAGTGCTAGTTCCCCATCTCCGCAGGGGGCAGGGGAGCAGTACTTC TRBV20-1 NA TRBJ2-7 TRBD1
CASSLGLSTDTQYF TGTGCCAGCAGTTTAGGGCTGAGCACAGATACGCAGTATTTT TRBV28 NA TRBJ2-3 NA
CASSRPSGRRTEAFF TGTGCCAGCAGCCGACCCTCAGGGAGGCGGACTGAAGCTTTCTTT TRBV3-1/TRBV3-2 NA TRBJ1-1 NA
CATSRVIPGGNTEAFF TGTGCCACCAGCAGAGTGATCCCGGGAGGGAACACTGAAGCTTTCTTT TRBV15 NA TRBJ1-1 NA
CASSRRLAGGNLETQYF TGCGCCAGCAGCCGGAGACTAGCGGGGGGTAATCTAGAGACCCAGTACTTC TRBV4-1 few TRBJ2-5 TRBD2
CAIKQVPLNEKLFF TGTGCCATCAAACAGGTTCCTCTCAATGAAAAACTGTTTTTT TRBV19 NA TRBJ1-4 NA
CATSGGFRTEKLFF TGTGCCACCAGCGGGGGGTTTCGTACTGAAAAACTGTTTTTT TRBV15 NA TRBJ1-4 NA
CASSQASQGELHGYTF TGCGCCAGCAGCCAAGCCTCACAGGGGGAACTACATGGCTACACCTTC TRBV5-1 NA TRBJ1-2 TRBD1
CASSPADEQYF TGTGCCAGCAGCCCCGCGGACGAGCAGTACTTC TRBV7-2 NA TRBJ2-7 NA
CASRSGRQGPETQYF TGTGCCAGCAGATCGGGTAGGCAGGGGCCTGAGACCCAGTACTTC TRBV5-4 NA TRBJ2-5 NA
CASRTQGSYNSPLHF TGTGCCAGTAGAACTCAGGGGTCCTATAATTCACCCCTCCACTTT TRBV19 few TRBJ1-6 NA
CASRHGGNRGNSPLHF TGTGCCAGCCGACACGGAGGGAATCGGGGTAATTCACCCCTCCACTTT TRBV3-1/TRBV3-2 NA TRBJ1-6 NA
CASSLAGPQGAGEKLFF TGTGCCAGCAGCTTAGCAGGCCCCCAGGGGGCTGGAGAAAAACTGTTTTTT TRBV7-2 NA TRBJ1-4 TRBD1
CASSYGQGAGEQYF TGTGCCAGCAGTTACGGCCAGGGGGCGGGTGAGCAGTACTTC TRBV6-5 NA TRBJ2-7 TRBD1